A selection of T cell receptor beta chains follows, all from one sample in a study of vaccination and CD4 T cells after COVID-19. No antigen is known for these receptors. TCRdb redid the calling of the PCR reads with MiXCR, one entry per CDR3 protein. The sample gives some 14,000 distinct CDR3 sequences, over 25% of which show up once; 19% is in the top ten. The specimen was CD4+ T cells from blood, cultured in vitro, collected before SARS-CoV-2 vaccination. These receptors all come from a human donor who received a COVID-19 vaccine. CDR3s include the opening cysteine and the closing phenylalanine or tryptophan. D genes are given only for firm matches. Where a row states a size, it is once, few, many or the class of an expanded clone; other rows omit it.

v_gene	j_gene	d_gene	abundance	CDR3nt	CDR3aa
TRBV24-1	TRBJ2-7	TRBD1	NA	TGTGCCACCAGTGAAGCCACAGGGGGCTGGACCTACGAGCAGTACTTC	CATSEATGGWTYEQYF
TRBV5-8	TRBJ1-1	TRBD1	NA	TGTGCCAGCAGCAAAAGGGGGCAGAACACTGAAGCTTTCTTT	CASSKRGQNTEAFF
TRBV30	TRBJ1-5	NA	NA	TGTGCCTGGAGCCCCCGGGGACCCCTCGGCAATCAGCCCCAGCATTTT	CAWSPRGPLGNQPQHF
TRBV6-2/TRBV6-3	TRBJ2-5	NA	NA	TGTGCCAGCAGCTCTATGTTGGACCACCAAGAGACCCAGTACTTC	CASSSMLDHQETQYF
TRBV5-1	TRBJ1-2	TRBD1	NA	TGCGCCAGCAGCTCGACAGGGAATGACTATGGCTACACCTTC	CASSSTGNDYGYTF
TRBV7-9	TRBJ1-5	NA	NA	TGTGCCAGCAGCCGGAGTGATCAGCCCCAGCATTTT	CASSRSDQPQHF
TRBV24-1	TRBJ1-2	NA	few	TGTGCCACCAGTGCGGACGGAAAGCTGTCTTTCACCTTC	CATSADGKLSFTF
TRBV19	TRBJ1-3	NA	few	TGTGCCAGTAGTATATCGGGCGGAAACACCATATATTTT	CASSISGGNTIYF
TRBV20-1	TRBJ2-7	TRBD2	few	TGCAGTGGAAGCCCGGGACTAGCGGGGGGCAGCTCCTACGAGCAGTACTTC	CSGSPGLAGGSSYEQYF
TRBV11-2	TRBJ2-2	NA	few	TGTGCCAGCAGCCAGACTAGTGGCACCGGGGAGCTGTTTTTT	CASSQTSGTGELFF
TRBV6-1	TRBJ2-7	TRBD1	NA	TGTGCCAGCACTGGGGACAGGGGGAACTACGAGCAGTACTTC	CASTGDRGNYEQYF
TRBV10-3	TRBJ2-5	NA	NA	TGTGCCCCCCGCCGCGGGACCGCTCAAGAGACCCAGTACTTC	CAPRRGTAQETQYF
TRBV5-1	TRBJ1-2	TRBD1	NA	TGCGCCAGCAGCAATGGACAGGGGGGTAGCTATGGCTACACCTTC	CASSNGQGGSYGYTF
TRBV5-4	TRBJ2-6	NA	NA	TGTGCCAGCAGCCACCCAAAGCTTCTGGCGGGCGTCCTGACTTTC	CASSHPKLLAGVLTF
TRBV7-8	TRBJ1-6	TRBD1	few	TGTGCCAGCAGTTTTATTCTGGGACAGGGGAATTCACCCCTCCACTTT	CASSFILGQGNSPLHF
TRBV20-1	TRBJ2-1	NA	few	TGCAGTGCTAGGAGGACAGCTCAAAGGGGGAATGAGCAGTTCTTC	CSARRTAQRGNEQFF
TRBV19	TRBJ2-5	NA	NA	TGTGCCAGTAGTAGGGGACCATGGGAGACCCAGTACTTC	CASSRGPWETQYF
TRBV2	TRBJ1-2	TRBD1	NA	TGTGCCAGCAGACCGGGACAGGCAGCTAGCTATGGCTACACCTTC	CASRPGQAASYGYTF